This entry describes one TCR beta chain. In the authors' methods: Counts of nucleated cells, estimated from reference gene primer amplification, were obtained. The data were produced by immunoSEQ multiplex PCR, yet TCRdb's version contains in-frame clones alone and is incomplete. V and J calls and clone size are copied from that table; D and trimming were computed from the DNA. The sample carries fewer than 250,000 clones, approximately 87% recorded once. This specimen comes from a study of blood T cell repertoires in COVID-19. Study-wide background: Samples taken during acute and convalescent COVID-19 were collected in the United States, Italy and Spain. The analysed material was cDNA or gDNA that came from T cells, B-cell-depleted T cells, or PBMCs.

Germline V gene data show CDR1 as SNHLY and CDR2 as FYNNEI. The CDR3 spans 12 residues. Trimming shortened V by 7 bases and J by 3 bases, and 8 bases separated the two germline ends. The sequencing sample was made of peripheral blood. The receptor was derived from a woman in her 70s with active or convalescent COVID-19. V and J are TRBV2 and TRBJ2-3; D unresolved. The CDR3 region has the DNA TGTGCCAGCAATAGTTTGACAGATACGCAGTATTTT. It encodes CASNSLTDTQYF.